This T cell receptor beta chain was sequenced during a study of blood T cell repertoires in COVID-19. Across the study: Samples came from the United States, Italy and Spain, spanning acute and convalescent COVID-19. T cells, B-cell-depleted T cells, or PBMCs provided the cDNA or gDNA that served as material.

CDR3 length: 13 amino acids. V was cut by 2 bases and J by 8 bases, with 12 bases left in between. In the authors' methods: Reference gene primer amplification in the assay estimated nucleated cell counts. Only in-frame clones appear in the TCRdb table, and some are missing; sequencing was by immunoSEQ multiplex PCR. V and J calls and clone size follow that table, whereas D and trimming were derived from the DNA. The sample lists roughly 260,000 clones, more than 75% occurring once. The J gene is TRBJ1-2, the V gene TRBV12-3 or TRBV12-4; possibly TRBD1 for D (6 bases). Specimen: peripheral blood. This clonotype was obtained from a man aged 35 to 55 who had recovered from COVID-19. The CDR3 coding sequence is TGTGCCAGCAGTTTAAGCGGGGGGGGCGGCTACACCTTC. Translating it yields CASSLSGGGGYTF.